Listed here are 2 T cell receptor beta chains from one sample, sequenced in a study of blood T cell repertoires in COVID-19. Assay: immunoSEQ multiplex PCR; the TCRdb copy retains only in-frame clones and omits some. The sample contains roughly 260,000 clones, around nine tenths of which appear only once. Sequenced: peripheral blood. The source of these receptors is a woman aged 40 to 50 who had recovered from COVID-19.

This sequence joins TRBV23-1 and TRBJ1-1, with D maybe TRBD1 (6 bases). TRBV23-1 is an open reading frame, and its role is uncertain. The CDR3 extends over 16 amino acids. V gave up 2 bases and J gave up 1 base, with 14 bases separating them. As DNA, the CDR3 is TGCGCCAGCAGTCAAGTGGACCAGGGGCCGAACACTGAAGCTTTCTTT. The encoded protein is CASSQVDQGPNTEAFF.

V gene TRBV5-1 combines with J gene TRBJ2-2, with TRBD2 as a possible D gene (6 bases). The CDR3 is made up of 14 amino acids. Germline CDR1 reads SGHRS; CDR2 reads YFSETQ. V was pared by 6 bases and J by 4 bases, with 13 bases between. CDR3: CASTPTRVTGELFF. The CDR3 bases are TGCGCCAGCACCCCGACTAGGGTCACCGGGGAGCTGTTTTTT.